The clone carrying this T cell receptor (beta chain) was seen a few times. Sequencing libraries for TCR beta were prepared with iRepertoire HTBI primers and Arm-PCR of CDR3 regions. MiXCR, run by TCRdb on the multiplex PCR reads, gives a single entry per CDR3 protein. Of around 450,000 distinct CDR3 sequences in the sample, around 16% were seen once. Germline CDR1 and CDR2: SEHNR and FQNEAQ (reference sequence). V was shortened by 3 bases and J by 5 bases, with 10 bases between the two germline ends. There are 13 residues in the CDR3. This sample was included in a study of regulatory T cells in long-lasting Graves disease. Time point reported: newly diagnosed GD, antithyroid drugs for less than 3 months. Scientists built the TCR library using RNA that was extracted from PBMCs. A further study also used this sample, focusing on T cells in Graves' hyperthyroidism and ophthalmopathy. As that report states: HTBI primers were the set used in a first-round RT-PCR of the TCR CDR3.

This clonotype was obtained from a man between 40 and 49 years old with Graves disease. The sample here was peripheral blood mononuclear cells (PBMCs), taken at new diagnosis, from a patient treated with antithyroid drugs. The chain combines TRBV7-9 with TRBJ2-5; D remains unclear. The CDR3 is CASSLHSLETQYF. The CDR3 DNA is TGTGCCAGCAGCTTGCATAGTCTGGAGACCCAGTACTTC.